This TCR beta chain was observed in a study of T cell responses to AZD1222 COVID-19 vaccine. Method: immunoSEQ multiplex PCR; TCRdb's copy keeps in-frame clones and lacks some. The sample lists 150,000 or so clones, about nine tenths occurring once. V shed 2 bases and J shed 1 base, with 8 bases lying between them. The CDR3 totals 14 residues. Germline V gene lookup returns CDR1 SEHNR and CDR2 FQNEAQ (reference sequence). Only one count was recorded for this clone. The chain carries TRBV7-9 and TRBJ1-1; TRBD1 is a possible D gene (6 bases). The receptor's source is an adult who received the AZD1222 COVID-19 vaccine. This sample comprised peripheral blood, obtained 28 days after the second AZD1222 dose. The CDR3 DNA is TGTGCCAGCAGCTTAAAAGGGGGGAACACTGAAGCTTTCTTT. As protein: CASSLKGGNTEAFF. Full variable domain (remainder filled in from reference TRBV7-9 and TRBJ1-1): DTGVSQNPRHKITKRGQNVTFRCDPISEHNRLYWYRQTLGQGPEFLTYFQNEAQLEKSRLLSDRFSAERPKGSFSTLEIQRTEQGDSAMYLCASSLKGGNTEAFFGQGTRLTVV.